Listed here are 21 T cell receptor beta chains from one sample, sequenced in a study of cytomegalovirus exposure and HLA in healthy donors. Primers included in the PCR were 60 Vbeta and 13 Jbeta primers. Sequencing was performed with immunoSEQ multiplex PCR; in TCRdb, only in-frame clones are kept and a portion is missing. The sample includes 130,000 to 150,000 clones, 80% of them seen just once. Sequencing input: PBMCs. The origin of the receptors is a man under 40 in good health and CMV-seronegative.

This chain links TRBV5-6 with TRBJ2-5; TRBD2 matches at 12 bases. The DNA end is more similar to TRBJ2-7, so the J call may be wrong. This CDR3 region has 15 residues. Germline CDR1 reads SGHDT; CDR2 reads YYEEEE. This CDR3 is CASSFRLAGVDEQYF. CDR3 nucleotides: TGTGCCAGCAGCTTTAGACTAGCGGGAGTAGACGAGCAGTACTTC.

The chain links TRBV5-1 to TRBJ2-3; 7 bases align to TRBD2. Germline V lookup: CDR1 SGHRS, CDR2 YFSETQ. The CDR3 is made up of 15 amino acids. Trimming took 0 bases from V and 7 from J; bases not matched to a gene: 8. In DNA, the CDR3 is TGCGCCAGCAGCTTGGATGGGGGAGGGCCAAATACGCAGTATTTT. Protein: CASSLDGGGPNTQYF.

The chain joins TRBV30 to TRBJ2-7; TRBD1 might be the D (5 bases). Germline V gene lookup returns CDR1 GTSNPN and CDR2 SVGIG (reference sequence). V lost 3 bases, J lost 4 bases, and 13 bases lay in between. This CDR3 region has 13 residues. CDR3 residues: CAWRDGARYEQYF. The CDR3 DNA reads TGTGCCTGGAGAGATGGGGCACGTTACGAGCAGTACTTC.

This CDR3 is CASTRDRVDEKLFF. The CDR3 DNA reads as TGTGCCAGCACCCGGGACAGGGTGGATGAAAAACTGTTTTTT. The chain uses TRBV6-1 and TRBJ1-4; TRBD1 aligns across 9 bases. The CDR3 has 14 residues. Germline-derived CDR1 and CDR2 are MNHNS and SASEGT. V shed 7 bases and J 6 bases; nucleotides not matched to a gene: 6.

The gene calls are TRBV27 and TRBJ1-3; the match to TRBD1 covers 11 bases. J was trimmed by 3 bases and V by 4 bases; bases with no gene match: 11. CDR3 length: 18 amino acids. Per germline, CDR1 MNHEY and CDR2 SMNVEV (reference sequence). The CDR3 protein is CASSSLRDRGNRGNTIYF. The CDR3 region has the DNA TGTGCCAGCAGTTCCCTCCGGGACAGGGGGAACCGTGGAAACACCATATATTTT.

The rearrangement links TRBV28 to TRBJ2-1; 9 nucleotides align to TRBD1. In germline, CDR1 is MDHEN, CDR2 SYDVKM. The junction had 4 bases not matched to a gene; V was cut back by 7 bases and J by 3 bases. The CDR3 has 14 residues. The CDR3 is CASMGQGNYNEQFF. In DNA, the CDR3 is TGTGCCAGCATGGGACAGGGAAACTACAATGAGCAGTTCTTC.

V is TRBV7-9 and J is TRBJ1-3; D is possibly TRBD1 (6 bases). Trimming removed 5 bases from V and 0 bases from J, with 8 bases in between. Germline V gene data show CDR1 as SEHNR and CDR2 as FQNEAQ (reference sequence). The CDR3 runs to 14 residues. CDR3 bases: TGTGCCAGCAGCCAGGGGAACTCTGGAAACACCATATATTTT. Amino acid sequence: CASSQGNSGNTIYF.

This clone came up once. The chain employs TRBV6-1 and TRBJ1-2; perhaps TRBD1 as D (5 bases). The CDR3 extends over 13 amino acids. Trimming pared 6 bases from V and 5 bases from J, leaving 13 bases between. Germline V gene lookup returns CDR1 MNHNS and CDR2 SASEGT. The CDR3 region is CASREVGGYGYTF. Here the CDR3 DNA reads TGTGCCAGCAGGGAGGTCGGGGGTTATGGCTACACCTTC.

This clone was counted a single time. The V gene is TRBV5-1, the J gene TRBJ2-2, with 8 nucleotides matching TRBD1. This CDR3 spans 16 amino acids. V dropped 4 bases and J dropped 4; count of bases not matched to a gene: 9. Germline CDR1 and CDR2: SGHRS and YFSETQ. CDR3 in amino acids: CASSLDRDWTTGELFF. The CDR3 DNA reads as TGCGCCAGCAGCCTGGACAGGGATTGGACCACCGGGGAGCTGTTTTTT.

The chain combines TRBV7-9 with TRBJ1-3; 9 bases align to TRBD1. Trimming at V came to 5 bases and at J to 4 bases, leaving 6 bases not matched to a gene. The germline V gene has CDR1 SEHNR and CDR2 FQNEAQ (reference sequence). The CDR3 spans 15 residues. CDR3 in amino acids: CASSHGQGSGNTIYF. For the CDR3, the DNA is TGTGCCAGCAGCCACGGACAGGGGTCAGGAAACACCATATATTTT.

Here the CDR3 reads CAWSVRPGLAGGPRISYEQYF. Written as DNA, the CDR3 is TGTGCCTGGAGTGTACGTCCCGGACTAGCGGGAGGGCCACGGATCTCCTACGAGCAGTACTTC. The rearrangement links TRBV30 to TRBJ2-7, with 15 bases that match TRBD2. This CDR3 region has 21 residues. The germline gives CDR1 GTSNPN, CDR2 SVGIG (reference sequence). V lost 0 bases, J lost 0 bases, and 15 bases stayed unmatched.

This chain links TRBV29-1 with TRBJ2-7; D is undetermined. The CDR3 sequence is 14 residues long. The V end lost 6 bases, the J end lost 6 bases, and 21 bases lay between the germline ends. From germline, CDR1 is SQVTM and CDR2 ANQGSEA. CDR3 DNA sequence: TGCAGCGTGGAGAAGACGCGGTCGTCGGGCGAGCAGTACTTC. Translated, it gives CSVEKTRSSGEQYF.

This chain links TRBV29-1 with TRBJ2-5; the D is unclear. V gave up 2 bases and J gave up 1 base, with 5 bases separating them. The germline V gene has CDR1 SQVTM and CDR2 ANQGSEA. The CDR3 has 12 amino acids. CDR3 nucleotides: TGCAGCGTTGAACCCGGCCAAGAGACCCAGTACTTC. It codes for CSVEPGQETQYF.

The rearrangement joins TRBV6-5 to TRBJ1-2; a possible D gene is TRBD1 (6 bases). Germline CDR1 and CDR2: MNHEY and SVGAGI. Trimming shortened V by 6 bases and J by 0 bases, and 8 bases separated the two germline ends. This CDR3 region has 13 residues. In DNA form, the CDR3 reads TGTGCCAGCAGGGACAGCCCTAACTATGGCTACACCTTC. Its translation is CASRDSPNYGYTF.

This clone has only one observation. The same CDR3 can be traced to other DNA sequences in this sample. The V call is TRBV5-1, the J call TRBJ2-6; D perhaps matches TRBD1 (5 bases). Trimming removed 4 bases from V and 0 bases from J, with 8 bases in between. Germline V lookup: CDR1 SGHRS, CDR2 YFSETQ. CDR3 length: 15 amino acids. The CDR3 coding sequence is TGCGCCAGCAGCGCCCAGGGCTCTGGGGCCAACGTCCTGACTTTC. Translation gives CASSAQGSGANVLTF.

This clone was observed a single time. This sequence joins TRBV9 and TRBJ2-2, with a weak D call TRBD2 (6 bases). Trimming took off 4 bases at V and 2 bases at J, with 9 bases between the two ends. The CDR3 totals 14 residues. From germline, CDR1 is SGDLS and CDR2 YYNGEE. Here the CDR3 reads CASSKGLNTGELFF. CDR3 coding DNA: TGTGCCAGCAGCAAGGGACTTAACACCGGGGAGCTGTTTTTT.

The chain combines TRBV10-2 with TRBJ1-2; 7 bases agree with TRBD1. The germline gives CDR1 WSHSY, CDR2 SAAADI. V trimming: 0 bases; J trimming: 4 bases; junction bases outside the gene matches: 11. CDR3 length equals 17 residues. CDR3 region: CASSESKGRGAFYGYTF. As DNA, the CDR3 is TGCGCCAGCAGTGAGTCGAAGGGCAGGGGGGCCTTCTATGGCTACACCTTC.

V is TRBV19 and J is TRBJ1-1; the D gene is possibly TRBD1 (5 bases). This CDR3 spans 15 amino acids. CDR1 and CDR2 from the germline V gene are LNHDA and SQIVND (reference sequence). V was trimmed by 1 base and J by 0 bases, leaving 9 bases between them. CDR3 sequence: CASSIGTSVNTEAFF. In DNA, the CDR3 is TGTGCCAGTAGTATAGGGACATCAGTGAACACTGAAGCTTTCTTT. Drawing the rest from reference TRBV19 and TRBJ1-1, the complete variable domain is DGGITQSPKYLFRKEGQNVTLSCEQNLNHDAMYWYRQDPGQGLRLIYYSQIVNDFQKGDIAEGYSVSREKKESFPLTVTSAQKNPTAFYLCASSIGTSVNTEAFFGQGTRLTVV.

The chain combines TRBV6-1 with TRBJ1-1; the match to TRBD1 covers 7 bases. Germline CDR1 and CDR2: MNHNS and SASEGT. CDR3 length equals 12 residues. The CDR3 protein is CGLRGMGTEAFF. In nucleotides, the CDR3 is TGTGGCCTCAGGGGGATGGGGACTGAAGCTTTCTTT.

This chain links TRBV19 with TRBJ2-7; tentative D call: TRBD2 (5 bases). This CDR3 spans 14 amino acids. The V end was cut by 7 bases, the J end by 2 bases, with 15 bases between. Germline loops: CDR1 LNHDA, CDR2 SQIVND (reference sequence). The CDR3 DNA is TGTGCCAGTACCGGAGGAGATAGGCCCTACGAGCAGTACTTC. Encoded protein: CASTGGDRPYEQYF.

The chain joins TRBV29-1 to TRBJ1-2; 9 bases fit TRBD1. The CDR3 is 13 residues long. V shed 2 bases, J shed 6 bases, and the junction held 4 bases outside the gene matches. Germline CDR1 and CDR2: SQVTM and ANQGSEA. The CDR3 DNA sequence: TGCAGCGTTGAAAGGACAGGGGTCAATGGCTACACCTTC. Amino acids: CSVERTGVNGYTF.